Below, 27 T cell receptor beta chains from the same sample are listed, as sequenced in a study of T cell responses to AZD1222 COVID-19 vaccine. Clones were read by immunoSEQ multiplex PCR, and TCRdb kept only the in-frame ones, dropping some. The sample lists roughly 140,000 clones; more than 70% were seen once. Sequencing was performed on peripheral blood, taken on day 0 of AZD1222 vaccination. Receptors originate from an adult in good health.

CDR3: CASSLVRQEAFF. The CDR3 DNA is TGTGCCAGCAGCTTAGTACGACAGGAAGCTTTCTTT. The V gene is TRBV11-2, the J gene TRBJ1-1, with D possibly being TRBD1 (5 bases). The V end lost 1 base, the J end lost 8 bases, and 8 bases lay between the germline ends. Germline values: CDR1 SGHAT, CDR2 FQNNGV. The CDR3 is 12 amino acids.

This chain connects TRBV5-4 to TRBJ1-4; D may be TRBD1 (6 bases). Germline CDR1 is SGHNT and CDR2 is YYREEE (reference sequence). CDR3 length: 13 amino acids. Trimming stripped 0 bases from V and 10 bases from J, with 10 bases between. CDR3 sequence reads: CASSLEGGGKLFF. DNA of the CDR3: TGTGCCAGCAGCTTGGAGGGGGGCGGAAAACTGTTTTTT.

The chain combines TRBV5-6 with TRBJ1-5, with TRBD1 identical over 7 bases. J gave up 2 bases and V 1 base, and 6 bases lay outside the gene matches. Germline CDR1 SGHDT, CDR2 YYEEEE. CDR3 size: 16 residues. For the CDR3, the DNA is TGTGCCAGCAGCTTGTGGGGCAGGGGGGGCAATCAGCCCCAGCATTTT. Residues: CASSLWGRGGNQPQHF.

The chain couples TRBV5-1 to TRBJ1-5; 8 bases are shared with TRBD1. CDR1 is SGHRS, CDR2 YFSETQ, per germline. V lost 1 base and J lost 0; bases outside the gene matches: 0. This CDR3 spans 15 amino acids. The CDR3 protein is CASSLTGGSNQPQHF. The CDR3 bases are TGCGCCAGCAGCTTGACAGGGGGTAGCAATCAGCCCCAGCATTTT.

The CDR3 reads CASSPQAQETQYF. The CDR3, as DNA: TGTGCCAGCAGCCCCCAGGCCCAAGAGACCCAGTACTTC. This chain joins TRBV7-3 and TRBJ2-5; D uncertain. The CDR3 is 13 residues long. Trimming removed 5 bases from V and 1 base from J, with 8 bases in between. CDR1 and CDR2 from the germline V gene are SGHTA and FQGTGA.

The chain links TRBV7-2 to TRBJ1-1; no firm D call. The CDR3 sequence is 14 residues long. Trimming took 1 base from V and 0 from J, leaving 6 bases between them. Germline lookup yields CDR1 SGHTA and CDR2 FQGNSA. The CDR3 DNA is TGTGCCAGCAGCTTAGGCGTAATGAACACTGAAGCTTTCTTT. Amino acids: CASSLGVMNTEAFF.

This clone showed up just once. CDR3 nucleotides: TGTGCCAGCAGCTTAAGAGGGGGGACAGGGGGCCATAATGAGCAGTTCTTC. As protein: CASSLRGGTGGHNEQFF. The chain joins TRBV7-2 to TRBJ2-1; 12 bases line up with TRBD1. CDR1 is SGHTA and CDR2 is FQGNSA in the germline V gene. CDR3 length: 17 amino acids. Trimming cost V 2 bases and J 7 bases; bases outside gene matches: 9.

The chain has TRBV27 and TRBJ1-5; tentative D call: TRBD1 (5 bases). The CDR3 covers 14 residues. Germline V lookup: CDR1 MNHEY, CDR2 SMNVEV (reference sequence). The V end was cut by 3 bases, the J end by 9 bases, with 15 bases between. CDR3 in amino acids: CASSFSGMSTPQHF. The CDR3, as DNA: TGTGCCAGCAGTTTTTCAGGGATGAGTACGCCCCAGCATTTT.

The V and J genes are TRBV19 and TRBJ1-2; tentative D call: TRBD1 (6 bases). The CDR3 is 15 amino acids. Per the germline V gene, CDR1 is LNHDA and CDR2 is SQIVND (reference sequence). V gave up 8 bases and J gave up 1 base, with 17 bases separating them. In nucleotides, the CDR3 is TGTGCCAGTCGAGCGAGGACAGCTAATAACTATGGCTACACCTTC. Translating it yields CASRARTANNYGYTF.

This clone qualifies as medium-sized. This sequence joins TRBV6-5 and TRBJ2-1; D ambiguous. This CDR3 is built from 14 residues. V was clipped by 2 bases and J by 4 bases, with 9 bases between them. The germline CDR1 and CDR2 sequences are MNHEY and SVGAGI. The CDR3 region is CASSYNQPYNEQFF. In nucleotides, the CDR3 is TGTGCCAGCAGTTACAATCAGCCTTACAATGAGCAGTTCTTC.

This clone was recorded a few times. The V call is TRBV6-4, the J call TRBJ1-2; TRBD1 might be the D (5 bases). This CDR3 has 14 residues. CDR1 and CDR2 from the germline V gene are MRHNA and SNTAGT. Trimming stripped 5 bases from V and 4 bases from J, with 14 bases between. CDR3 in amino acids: CASSNFGGSYGYTF. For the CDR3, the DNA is TGTGCCAGCAGTAATTTTGGGGGAAGCTATGGCTACACCTTC.

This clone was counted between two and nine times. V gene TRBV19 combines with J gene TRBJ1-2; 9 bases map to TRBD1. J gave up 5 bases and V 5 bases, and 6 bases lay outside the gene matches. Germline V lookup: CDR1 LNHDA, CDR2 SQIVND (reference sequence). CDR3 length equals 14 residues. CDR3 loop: CASSATGGVYGYTF. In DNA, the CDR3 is TGTGCCAGTAGTGCTACAGGGGGCGTTTATGGCTACACCTTC. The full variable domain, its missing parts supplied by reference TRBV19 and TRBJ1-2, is DGGITQSPKYLFRKEGQNVTLSCEQNLNHDAMYWYRQDPGQGLRLIYYSQIVNDFQKGDIAEGYSVSREKKESFPLTVTSAQKNPTAFYLCASSATGGVYGYTFGSGTRLTVV.

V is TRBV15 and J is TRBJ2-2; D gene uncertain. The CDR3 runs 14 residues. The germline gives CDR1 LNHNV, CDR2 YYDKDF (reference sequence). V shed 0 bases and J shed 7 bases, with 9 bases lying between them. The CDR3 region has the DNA TGTGCCACCAGCAGAGATTTCAGAGGCGGGGAGCTGTTTTTT. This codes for CATSRDFRGGELFF.

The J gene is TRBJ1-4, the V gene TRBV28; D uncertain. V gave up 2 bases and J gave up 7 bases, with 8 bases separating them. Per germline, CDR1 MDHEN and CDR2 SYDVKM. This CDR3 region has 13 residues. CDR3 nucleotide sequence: TGTGCCAGCAGTTTAAGCATTCTTGAAAAACTGTTTTTT. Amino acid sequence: CASSLSILEKLFF.

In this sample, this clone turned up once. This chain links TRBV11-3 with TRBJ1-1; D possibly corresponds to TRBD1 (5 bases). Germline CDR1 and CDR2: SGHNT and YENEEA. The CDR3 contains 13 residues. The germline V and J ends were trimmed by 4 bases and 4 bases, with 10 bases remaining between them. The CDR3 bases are TGTGCCAGCAGCTCCAAGGGGTTCACTGAAGCTTTCTTT. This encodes CASSSKGFTEAFF.

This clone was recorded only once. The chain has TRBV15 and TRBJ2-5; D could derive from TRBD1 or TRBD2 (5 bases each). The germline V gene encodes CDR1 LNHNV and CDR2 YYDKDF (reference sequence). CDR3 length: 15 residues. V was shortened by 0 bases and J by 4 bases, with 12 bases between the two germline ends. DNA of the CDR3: TGTGCCACCAGCAGAGATCAGGGAGCTTCAGAGACCCAGTACTTC. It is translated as CATSRDQGASETQYF.

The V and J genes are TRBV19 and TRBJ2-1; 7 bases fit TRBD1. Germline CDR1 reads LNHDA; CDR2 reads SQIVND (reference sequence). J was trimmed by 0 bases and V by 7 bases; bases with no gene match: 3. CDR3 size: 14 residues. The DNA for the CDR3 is TGTGCCAGTAAGGGGGCGGGCTCCTACAATGAGCAGTTCTTC. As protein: CASKGAGSYNEQFF. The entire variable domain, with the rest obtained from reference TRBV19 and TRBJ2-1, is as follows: DGGITQSPKYLFRKEGQNVTLSCEQNLNHDAMYWYRQDPGQGLRLIYYSQIVNDFQKGDIAEGYSVSREKKESFPLTVTSAQKNPTAFYLCASKGAGSYNEQFFGPGTRLTVL.

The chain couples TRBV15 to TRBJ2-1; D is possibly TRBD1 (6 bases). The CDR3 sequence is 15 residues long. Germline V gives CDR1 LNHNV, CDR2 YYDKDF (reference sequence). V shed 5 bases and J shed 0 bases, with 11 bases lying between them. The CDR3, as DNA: TGTGCCACCAGCGGGACGACAGGCTCCTACAATGAGCAGTTCTTC. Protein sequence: CATSGTTGSYNEQFF.

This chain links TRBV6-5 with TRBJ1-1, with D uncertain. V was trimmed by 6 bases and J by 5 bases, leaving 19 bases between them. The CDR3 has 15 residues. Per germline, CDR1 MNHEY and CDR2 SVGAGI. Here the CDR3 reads CASRTLITRLTEAFF. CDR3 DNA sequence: TGTGCCAGCAGGACCTTAATCACCCGCCTAACTGAAGCTTTCTTT.

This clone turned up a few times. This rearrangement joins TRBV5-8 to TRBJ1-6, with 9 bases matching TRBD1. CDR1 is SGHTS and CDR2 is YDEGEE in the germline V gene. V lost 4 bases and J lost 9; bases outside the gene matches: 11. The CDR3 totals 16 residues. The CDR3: CASSPAWGTGFSPLHF. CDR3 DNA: TGTGCCAGCAGCCCCGCGTGGGGGACAGGGTTTTCACCCCTCCACTTT.

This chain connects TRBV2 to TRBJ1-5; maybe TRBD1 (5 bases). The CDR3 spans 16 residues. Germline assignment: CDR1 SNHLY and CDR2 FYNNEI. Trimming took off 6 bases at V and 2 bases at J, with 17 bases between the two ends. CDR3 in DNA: TGTGCCAGCAGATTTTCTCCAGGGACCCGCAATCAGCCCCAGCATTTT. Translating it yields CASRFSPGTRNQPQHF.

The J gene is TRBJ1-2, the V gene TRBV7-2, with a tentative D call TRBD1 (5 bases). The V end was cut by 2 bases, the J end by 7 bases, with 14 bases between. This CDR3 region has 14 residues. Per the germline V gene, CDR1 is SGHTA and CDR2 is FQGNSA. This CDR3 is CASSLQGPRFGYTF. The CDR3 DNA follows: TGTGCCAGCAGCTTACAGGGACCTAGATTTGGCTACACCTTC. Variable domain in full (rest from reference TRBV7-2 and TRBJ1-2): GAGVSQSPSNKVTEKGKDVELRCDPISGHTALYWYRQSLGQGLEFLIYFQGNSAPDKSGLPSDRFSAERTGGSVSTLTIQRTQQEDSAVYLCASSLQGPRFGYTFGSGTRLTVV.

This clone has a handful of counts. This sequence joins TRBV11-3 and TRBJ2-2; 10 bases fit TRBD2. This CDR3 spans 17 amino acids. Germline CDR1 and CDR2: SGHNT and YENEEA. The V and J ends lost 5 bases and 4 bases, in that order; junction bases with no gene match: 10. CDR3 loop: CASSPAQLAGSTGELFF. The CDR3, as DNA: TGTGCCAGCAGCCCGGCCCAACTAGCGGGAAGCACCGGGGAGCTGTTTTTT.

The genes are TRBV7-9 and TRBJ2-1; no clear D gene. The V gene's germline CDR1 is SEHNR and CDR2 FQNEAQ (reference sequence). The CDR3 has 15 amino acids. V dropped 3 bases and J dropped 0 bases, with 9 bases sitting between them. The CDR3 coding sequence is TGTGCCAGCAGCTTTCTTGGGTCCTCCTACAATGAGCAGTTCTTC. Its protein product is CASSFLGSSYNEQFF.

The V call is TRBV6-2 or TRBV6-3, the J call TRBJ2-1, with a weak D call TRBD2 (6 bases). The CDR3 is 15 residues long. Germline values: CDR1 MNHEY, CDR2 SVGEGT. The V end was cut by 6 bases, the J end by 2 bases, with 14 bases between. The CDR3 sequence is CASSRFGEAYNEQFF. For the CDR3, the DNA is TGTGCCAGCAGCCGTTTTGGGGAGGCCTACAATGAGCAGTTCTTC.

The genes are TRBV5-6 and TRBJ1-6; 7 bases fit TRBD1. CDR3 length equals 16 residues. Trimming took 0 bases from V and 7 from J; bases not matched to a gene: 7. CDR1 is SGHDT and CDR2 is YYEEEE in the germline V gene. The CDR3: CASSLVRGGWNSPLHF. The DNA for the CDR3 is TGTGCCAGCAGCTTGGTTCGAGGGGGCTGGAATTCACCCCTCCACTTT.

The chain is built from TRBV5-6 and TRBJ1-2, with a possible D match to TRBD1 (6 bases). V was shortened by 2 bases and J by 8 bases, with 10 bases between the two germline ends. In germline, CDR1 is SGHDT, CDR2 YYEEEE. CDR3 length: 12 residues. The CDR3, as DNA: TGTGCCAGCAGCTTAACAGGGAAGGGCTACACCTTC. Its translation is CASSLTGKGYTF.